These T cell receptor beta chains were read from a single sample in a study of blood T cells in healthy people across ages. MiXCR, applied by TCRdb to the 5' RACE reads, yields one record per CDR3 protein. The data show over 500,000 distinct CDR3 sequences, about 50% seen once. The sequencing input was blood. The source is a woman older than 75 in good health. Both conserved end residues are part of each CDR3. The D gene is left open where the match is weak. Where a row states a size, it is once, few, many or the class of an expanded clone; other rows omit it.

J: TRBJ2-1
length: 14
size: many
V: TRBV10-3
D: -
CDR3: CAITGANSYNEQFF
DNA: TGTGCCATCACCGGGGCCAACTCCTACAATGAGCAGTTCTTC

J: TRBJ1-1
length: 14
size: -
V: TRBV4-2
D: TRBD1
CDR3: CASSQPDRGLEAFF
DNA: TGTGCCAGCAGCCAACCGGACAGGGGGTTGGAGGCTTTCTTT

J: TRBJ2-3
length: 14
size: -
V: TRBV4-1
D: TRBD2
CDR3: CASGAGDMIDTQYF
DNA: TGCGCCAGCGGGGCGGGAGATATGATAGATACGCAGTATTTT

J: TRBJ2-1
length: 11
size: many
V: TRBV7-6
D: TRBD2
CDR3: CASTGRDEQFF
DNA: TGTGCCAGCACGGGGAGGGATGAGCAGTTCTTC

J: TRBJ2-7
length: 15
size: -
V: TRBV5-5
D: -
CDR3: CASSLRNPSYNEQYF
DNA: TGTGCCAGCAGCTTGCGGAATCCCTCCTACAATGAGCAGTACTTC

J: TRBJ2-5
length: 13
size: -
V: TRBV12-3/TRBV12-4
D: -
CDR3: CASSLKGRGAQYF
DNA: TGTGCCAGCAGTTTGAAGGGGCGCGGGGCCCAGTACTTC

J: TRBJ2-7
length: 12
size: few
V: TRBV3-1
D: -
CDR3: CASSQAPGLLYF
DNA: TGTGCCAGCAGCCAAGCCCCCGGCCTTTTGTACTTC

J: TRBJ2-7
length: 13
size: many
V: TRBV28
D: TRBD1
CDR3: CASRTGIIHEQYF
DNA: TGTGCCAGCCGGACAGGTATTATCCACGAGCAGTACTTC

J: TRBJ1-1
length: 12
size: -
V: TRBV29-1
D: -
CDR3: CSVNTGDLEAFF
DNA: TGCAGCGTGAACACCGGAGACCTAGAAGCTTTCTTT

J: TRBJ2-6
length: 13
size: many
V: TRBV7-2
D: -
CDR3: CASRETAIHVLTF
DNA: TGTGCCAGCAGAGAGACAGCGATTCACGTCCTGACTTTC

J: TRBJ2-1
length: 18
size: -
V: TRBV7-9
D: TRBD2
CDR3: CASSQPGLAEFSYNEQFF
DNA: TGTGCCAGCAGCCAACCGGGACTAGCGGAATTCTCCTACAATGAGCAGTTCTTC

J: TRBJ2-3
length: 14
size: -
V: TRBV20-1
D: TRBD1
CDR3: CSADRTHLGDTQYF
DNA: TGCAGTGCGGACAGGACCCACCTCGGGGATACGCAGTATTTT

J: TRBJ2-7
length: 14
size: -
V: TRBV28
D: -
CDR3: CASSVQRGYNEQYF
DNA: TGTGCCAGCAGCGTCCAGAGGGGATACAATGAGCAGTACTTC

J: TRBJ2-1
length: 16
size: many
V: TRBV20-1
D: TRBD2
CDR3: CSARDSSGRADNEQFF
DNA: TGCAGTGCTAGAGATAGCAGCGGGAGGGCCGACAATGAGCAGTTCTTC

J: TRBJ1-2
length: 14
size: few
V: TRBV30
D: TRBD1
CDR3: CAWSYKGGHYGYTF
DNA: TGTGCCTGGAGTTACAAAGGGGGCCACTATGGCTACACCTTC

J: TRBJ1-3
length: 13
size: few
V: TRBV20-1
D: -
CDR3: CSAREGVKNTIYF
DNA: TGCAGTGCTAGGGAGGGGGTGAAAAACACCATATATTTT

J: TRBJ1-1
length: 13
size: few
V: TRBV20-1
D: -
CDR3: CSEERSANTEAFF
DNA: TGCAGTGAAGAACGTTCAGCGAACACTGAAGCTTTCTTT

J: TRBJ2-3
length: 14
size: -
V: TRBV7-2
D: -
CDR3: CASSPDPRGDTQYF
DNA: TGTGCCAGCAGCCCAGACCCTCGGGGAGATACGCAGTATTTT

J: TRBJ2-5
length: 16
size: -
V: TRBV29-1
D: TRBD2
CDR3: CSVEGIERDSYETQYF
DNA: TGCAGCGTTGAAGGTATCGAGCGGGATTCGTATGAGACCCAGTACTTC

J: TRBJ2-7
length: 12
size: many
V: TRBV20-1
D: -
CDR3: CSAREVYYEQYF
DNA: TGCAGTGCTAGAGAGGTATACTACGAGCAGTACTTC

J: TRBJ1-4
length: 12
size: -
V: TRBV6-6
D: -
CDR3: CATQTVGEKLFF
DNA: TGTGCCACCCAGACAGTGGGGGAAAAACTGTTTTTT

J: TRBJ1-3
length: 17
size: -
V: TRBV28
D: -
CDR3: CASRAAVGGTRGNTIYF
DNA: TGTGCCAGCAGAGCCGCTGTGGGGGGAACCCGTGGAAACACCATATATTTT

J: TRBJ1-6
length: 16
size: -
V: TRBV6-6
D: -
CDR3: CASSGTGQIYNSPLHF
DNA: TGTGCCAGCAGTGGCACCGGACAGATCTATAATTCACCCCTCCACTTT

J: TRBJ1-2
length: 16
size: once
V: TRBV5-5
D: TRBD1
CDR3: CASSLIPGQESYGYTF
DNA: TGTGCCAGCAGCTTGATACCGGGACAGGAGTCCTATGGCTACACCTTC

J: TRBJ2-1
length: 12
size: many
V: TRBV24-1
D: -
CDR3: CATRSTYNEQFF
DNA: TGTGCCACCAGGTCGACTTACAATGAGCAGTTCTTC

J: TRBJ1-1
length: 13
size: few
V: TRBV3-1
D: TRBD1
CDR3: CASTQGVNTEAFF
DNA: TGTGCCAGCACGCAGGGGGTCAACACTGAAGCTTTCTTT

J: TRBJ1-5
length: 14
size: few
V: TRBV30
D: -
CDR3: CAWRQGFTNQPQHF
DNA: TGTGCCTGGAGACAGGGCTTCACCAATCAGCCCCAGCATTTT

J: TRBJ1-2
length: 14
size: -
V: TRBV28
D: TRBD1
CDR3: CANSVPGQSYGYTF
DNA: TGTGCCAACAGCGTTCCGGGACAGAGCTATGGCTACACCTTC

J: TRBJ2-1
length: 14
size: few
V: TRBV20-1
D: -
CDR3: CSAIEWESSNEQFF
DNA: TGCAGTGCTATCGAGTGGGAGTCGAGCAATGAGCAGTTCTTC

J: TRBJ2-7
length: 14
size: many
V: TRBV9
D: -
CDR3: CASSASDRPYEQYF
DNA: TGTGCCAGCAGCGCCTCGGACAGACCCTACGAGCAGTACTTC

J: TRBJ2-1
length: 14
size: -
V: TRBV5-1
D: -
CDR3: CASSTGTIYNEQFF
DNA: TGCGCCAGCAGCACCGGGACAATCTACAATGAGCAGTTCTTC